This is a list of T cell receptor beta chains from one sample in a study of shared clonotypes between healthy human individuals. Only in-frame clones appear in the TCRdb table, and some are missing; sequencing was by immunoSEQ multiplex PCR. The top ten clones hold over 10% of a sample with about 490,000 clones, 70% to 80% of them seen once. The sequenced sample consisted of PBMCs. The source is a woman between 40 and 55 years old in good health. Some clones in this sample may be carry-over from other donors' samples. CDR3s include the opening cysteine and the closing phenylalanine or tryptophan. Fields, in order: D gene, J gene, clone size, V gene, CDR3 protein, CDR3 DNA. D genes are given only for firm matches. Size values are once, few and many counts, or a class for expanded clones, and some rows have none.

>-|TRBJ1-5|-|TRBV30
CAWSRAMGGQPQHF
TGTGCCTGGAGTAGGGCCATGGGCGGTCAGCCCCAGCATTTT
>-|TRBJ2-7|-|TRBV7-8
CASSTERAGTEQYF
TGTGCCAGCAGCACAGAAAGAGCAGGGACGGAGCAGTACTTC
>TRBD2|TRBJ2-7|-|TRBV5-8
CASSLTSGRAGEQYF
TGTGCCAGCAGCTTGACTAGCGGGAGGGCCGGCGAGCAGTACTTC
>-|TRBJ1-5|-|TRBV4-1
CASSQEPSYSNQPQHF
TGCGCCAGCAGCCAAGAACCGAGTTACAGCAATCAGCCCCAGCATTTT
>-|TRBJ2-2|few|TRBV4-3
CASSQLGELFF
TGCGCCAGCAGCCAATTAGGGGAGCTGTTTTTC
>-|TRBJ1-2|few|TRBV28
CASTSPFAGHYGYTF
TGTGCCAGCACTTCCCCCTTCGCAGGGCACTATGGCTACACCTTC
>TRBD2|TRBJ2-1|-|TRBV7-2
CASSTQLAGGEGEQFF
TGTGCCAGCAGCACCCAACTAGCGGGAGGTGAGGGTGAGCAGTTCTTC
>-|TRBJ2-1|-|TRBV9
CASSASSYNEQFF
TGTGCCAGCAGCGCAAGCTCCTACAATGAGCAGTTCTTC
>TRBD1|TRBJ2-3|many|TRBV6-1
CASTGGTGTDTQYF
TGTGCCAGCACAGGGGGCACTGGCACAGATACGCAGTATTTT
>TRBD1|TRBJ1-1|-|TRBV19
CASSPAQDRAEAFF
TGTGCCAGTAGTCCCGCCCAAGACAGGGCTGAAGCTTTCTTT
>-|TRBJ2-2|-|TRBV7-3
CASSLGEIGAGELFF
TGTGCCAGCAGCTTGGGTGAAATTGGGGCCGGGGAGCTGTTTTTT
>-|TRBJ2-1|-|TRBV5-6
CASSLGLALFEQFF
TGTGCCAGCAGCTTGGGGTTAGCGCTCTTTGAGCAGTTCTTC
>TRBD2|TRBJ2-1|-|TRBV9
CASSPNGGFGNEQFF
TGTGCCAGCAGCCCTAACGGGGGGTTTGGGAATGAGCAGTTCTTC
>TRBD2|TRBJ2-5|-|TRBV29-1
CSVEGLAGGGQETQYF
TGCAGCGTTGAGGGACTAGCGGGAGGTGGCCAAGAGACCCAGTACTTC
>TRBD2|TRBJ2-1|once|TRBV4-3
CASSQGTSEYNEQFF
TGCGCCAGCAGCCAAGGGACTAGCGAGTACAATGAGCAGTTCTTC
>TRBD2|TRBJ2-7|-|TRBV5-1
CASSLGRGEQYF
TGCGCCAGCAGCTTGGGGCGGGGGGAGCAGTACTTC
>-|TRBJ2-7|few|TRBV15
CATSRVKKGEQYF
TGTGCCACCAGCAGAGTGAAGAAAGGCGAGCAGTACTTC
>-|TRBJ2-7|-|TRBV19
CASSIQGTHSYEQYF
TGTGCCAGTAGTATTCAGGGGACTCACTCCTACGAGCAGTACTTC
>-|TRBJ2-2|-|TRBV28
CASSLRPAGTGELFF
TGTGCCAGCAGTTTAAGGCCCGCTGGCACCGGGGAGCTGTTTTTT
>TRBD1|TRBJ1-2|-|TRBV11-2
CASSQEQGAGYGYTF
TGTGCCAGCAGCCAGGAACAGGGGGCGGGCTATGGCTACACCTTC
>TRBD2|TRBJ2-1|-|TRBV29-1
CSVEGTSGILGSYNEQFF
TGCAGCGTTGAAGGGACTAGCGGGATTCTGGGCTCCTACAATGAGCAGTTCTTC
>TRBD1|TRBJ2-7|few|TRBV18
CASSGEGSDRALYEQYF
TGTGCCAGCTCAGGGGAAGGGTCGGACAGGGCTCTCTACGAGCAGTACTTC
>-|TRBJ2-7|-|TRBV28
CASSPHGLTTYEQYF
TGTGCCAGCAGTCCCCATGGACTAACAACCTACGAGCAGTACTTC
>-|TRBJ2-7|once|TRBV5-1
CASSLQPGFTNEQYF
TGCGCCAGCAGCTTGCAACCGGGGTTTACGAATGAGCAGTACTTC
>TRBD2|TRBJ2-1|-|TRBV7-3
CASSSGTSYNEQFF
TGTGCCAGCAGCTCCGGGACTAGTTACAATGAGCAGTTCTTC
>-|TRBJ2-6|-|TRBV30
CAWSYGGQAGANVLTF
TGTGCCTGGAGTTACGGGGGGCAAGCTGGGGCCAACGTCCTGACTTTC
>TRBD1|TRBJ2-2|-|TRBV4-1
CASSHPGGVDTGELFF
TGCGCCAGCAGCCACCCAGGGGGCGTGGACACCGGGGAGCTGTTTTTT
>-|TRBJ1-1|-|TRBV7-2
CASSFRGTRNTEAFF
TGTGCCAGCAGCTTCCGTGGGACAAGGAACACTGAAGCTTTCTTT
>-|TRBJ2-2|few|TRBV18
CASSPDFNTGELFF
TGTGCCAGCTCACCAGACTTTAACACCGGGGAGCTGTTTTTT
>TRBD2|TRBJ2-5|-|TRBV7-8
CASSRGLAAETQYF
TGTGCCAGCAGCCGGGGACTAGCGGCAGAGACCCAGTACTTC
>-|TRBJ2-1|few|TRBV30
CAWSGSYNEQFF
TGTGCCTGGAGTGGCTCCTACAATGAGCAGTTCTTC
>-|TRBJ2-5|few|TRBV5-6
CASSSINSPQETQYF
TGTGCCAGCAGCTCTATCAACTCCCCGCAAGAGACCCAGTACTTC
>-|TRBJ2-7|-|TRBV7-6
CASSLALWGEQYF
TGTGCCAGCAGCTTAGCGCTGTGGGGGGAGCAGTACTTC
>TRBD2|TRBJ2-7|-|TRBV28
CASSPLAGAYEQYF
TGTGCCAGCAGTCCGTTAGCGGGAGCCTACGAGCAGTACTTC
>-|TRBJ2-5|-|TRBV5-8
CASSLRDWQETQYF
TGTGCCAGCAGCTTGCGGGACTGGCAAGAGACCCAGTACTTC